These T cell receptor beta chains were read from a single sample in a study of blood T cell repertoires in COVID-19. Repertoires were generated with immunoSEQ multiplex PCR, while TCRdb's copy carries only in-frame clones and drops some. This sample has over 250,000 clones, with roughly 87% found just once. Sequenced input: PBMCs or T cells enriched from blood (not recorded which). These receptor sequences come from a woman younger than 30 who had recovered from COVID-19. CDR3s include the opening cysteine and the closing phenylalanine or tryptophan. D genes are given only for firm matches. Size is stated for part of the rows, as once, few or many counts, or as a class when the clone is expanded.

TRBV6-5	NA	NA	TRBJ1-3	TGTGCCAGCCTAAAAGCCGTCTCTGGAAACACCATATATTTT	CASLKAVSGNTIYF
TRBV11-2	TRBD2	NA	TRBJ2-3	TGTGCCAGCAGCCGTAGCGGGAGGGCCCCAGATACGCAGTATTTT	CASSRSGRAPDTQYF
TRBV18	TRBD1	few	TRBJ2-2	TGTGCCAGCTCACCAGGGACAGGGGGCAACACCGGGGAGCTGTTTTTT	CASSPGTGGNTGELFF
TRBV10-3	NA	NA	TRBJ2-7	TGTGCCATCGGCCCGAACTCCTACGAGCAGTACTTC	CAIGPNSYEQYF
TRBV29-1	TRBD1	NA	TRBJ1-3	TGCAGCGTTTCGGACAGGGCCTCTGGAAACACCATATATTTT	CSVSDRASGNTIYF
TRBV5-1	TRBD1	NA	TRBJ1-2	TGCGCCAGCAGCCCGGGGACAGGGACAGGCTACACCTTC	CASSPGTGTGYTF
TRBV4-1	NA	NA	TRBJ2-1	TGCGCCAGCAGCCAACTCACACAGGGCAATGAGCAGTTCTTC	CASSQLTQGNEQFF
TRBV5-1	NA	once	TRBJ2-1	TGCGCCAGCAGCTTGGGGAGCTTGTACAATGAGCAGTTCTTC	CASSLGSLYNEQFF
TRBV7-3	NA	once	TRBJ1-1	TGTGCCAGCAGCCCCACCCCCAATAGCGCTGAAGCTTTCTTT	CASSPTPNSAEAFF
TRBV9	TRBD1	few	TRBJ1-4	TGTGCCAGCAGCGTCGACAGGGGCTTCAATGAAAAACTGTTTTTT	CASSVDRGFNEKLFF
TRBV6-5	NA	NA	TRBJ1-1	TGTGCCAGCAGTCCAAACAGGACCCCTGAAGCTTTCTTT	CASSPNRTPEAFF
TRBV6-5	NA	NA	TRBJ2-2	TGTGCCAGCAGCCCCACCCGGACCGGGGAGCTGTTTTTT	CASSPTRTGELFF
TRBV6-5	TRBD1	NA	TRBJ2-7	TGTGCCACCCGCCCCGGGGACAGGGGTAACGAGCAGTACTTC	CATRPGDRGNEQYF
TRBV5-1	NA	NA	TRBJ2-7	TGCGCCAGCAGCTTGGACGCGGGGCCCTACTACGAGCAGTACTTC	CASSLDAGPYYEQYF
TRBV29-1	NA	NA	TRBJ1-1	TGCAGCGTCAAGCAAAGGGGGAAGAACACTGAAGCTTTCTTT	CSVKQRGKNTEAFF
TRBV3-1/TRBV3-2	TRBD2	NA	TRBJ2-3	TGTGCCAGCAGCCAATCACTAGCGGGGGGAGGGAGCACAGATACGCAGTATTTT	CASSQSLAGGGSTDTQYF
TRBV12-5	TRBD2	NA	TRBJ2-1	TGTGCTAGTGGTATCGAAAGCGGGGCCCTCGGTGAGCAGTTCTTC	CASGIESGALGEQFF
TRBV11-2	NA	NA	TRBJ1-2	TGTGCCAGCAGCCGCGGGACGCACTATGGCTACACCTTC	CASSRGTHYGYTF
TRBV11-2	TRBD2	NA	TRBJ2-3	TGTGCCAGCAGCTTAGGTGCGGGAGCGGATACGCAGTATTTT	CASSLGAGADTQYF
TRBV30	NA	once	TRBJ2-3	TGTGCCTGGGGACTTTCCACAGATACGCAGTATTTT	CAWGLSTDTQYF
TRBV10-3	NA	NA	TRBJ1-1	TGTGCCATCAGTGTCGATCAGGGGAACACTGAAGCTTTCTTT	CAISVDQGNTEAFF
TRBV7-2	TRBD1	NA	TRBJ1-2	TGTGCCAGCAGCTTAGTCGGGACAGGGTTTGGCTACACCTTC	CASSLVGTGFGYTF
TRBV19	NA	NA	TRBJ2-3	TGTGCCAGTAGTATACTCGGCACAGATACGCAGTATTTT	CASSILGTDTQYF
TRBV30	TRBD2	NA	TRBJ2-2	TGTGCCTGGAGTGTACGAGCGGGGGCCGGGGAGCTGTTTTTT	CAWSVRAGAGELFF
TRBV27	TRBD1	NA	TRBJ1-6	TGTGCCAGCAGTGAGACAGGGGGCGCTTTTAATTCACCCCTCCACTTT	CASSETGGAFNSPLHF
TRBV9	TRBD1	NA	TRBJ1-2	TGTGCCAGCAGCGGACAGGGAACGGTAGGCTATGGCTACACCTTC	CASSGQGTVGYGYTF
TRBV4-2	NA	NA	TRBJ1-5	TGTGCCAGCAGCCAAGATAATGAGCGACAGCCCCAGCATTTT	CASSQDNERQPQHF